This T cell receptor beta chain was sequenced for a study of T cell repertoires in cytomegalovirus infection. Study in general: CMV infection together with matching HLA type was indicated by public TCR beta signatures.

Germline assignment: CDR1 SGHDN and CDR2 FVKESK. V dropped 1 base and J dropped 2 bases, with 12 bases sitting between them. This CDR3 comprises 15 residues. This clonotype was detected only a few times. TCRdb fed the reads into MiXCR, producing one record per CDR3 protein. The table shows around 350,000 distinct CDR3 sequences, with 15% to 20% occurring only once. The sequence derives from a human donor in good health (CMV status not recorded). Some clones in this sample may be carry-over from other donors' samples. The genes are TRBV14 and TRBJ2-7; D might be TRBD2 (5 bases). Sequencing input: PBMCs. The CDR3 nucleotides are TGTGCCAGCAGCCAAGCGGACTCAAATCCCTACGAGCAGTACTTC. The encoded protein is CASSQADSNPYEQYF.